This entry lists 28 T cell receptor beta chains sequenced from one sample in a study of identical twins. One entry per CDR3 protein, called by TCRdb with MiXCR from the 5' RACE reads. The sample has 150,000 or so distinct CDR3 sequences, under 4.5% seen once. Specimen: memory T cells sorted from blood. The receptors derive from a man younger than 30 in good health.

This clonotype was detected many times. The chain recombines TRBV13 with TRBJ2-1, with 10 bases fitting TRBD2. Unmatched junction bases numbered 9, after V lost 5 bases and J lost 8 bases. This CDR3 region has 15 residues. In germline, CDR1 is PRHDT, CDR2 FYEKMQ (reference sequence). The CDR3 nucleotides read TGTGCCAGCAGCAATAACCTAGCGGGAGTTTATGAGCAGTTCTTC. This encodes CASSNNLAGVYEQFF.

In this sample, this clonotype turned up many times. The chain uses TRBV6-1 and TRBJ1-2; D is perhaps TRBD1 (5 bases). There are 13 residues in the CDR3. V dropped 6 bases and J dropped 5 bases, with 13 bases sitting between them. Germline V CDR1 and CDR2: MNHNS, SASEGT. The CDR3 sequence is CASRAGTGYGYTF. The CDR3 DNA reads TGTGCCAGCAGGGCCGGGACGGGTTATGGCTACACCTTC.

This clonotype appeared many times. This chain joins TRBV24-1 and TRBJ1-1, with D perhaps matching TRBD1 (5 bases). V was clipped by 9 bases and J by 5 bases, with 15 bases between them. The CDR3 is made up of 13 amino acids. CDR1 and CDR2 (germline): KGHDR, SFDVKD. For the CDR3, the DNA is TGTGCCACCTCGGAGCCAGGGTTGACTGAAGCTTTCTTT. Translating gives CATSEPGLTEAFF.

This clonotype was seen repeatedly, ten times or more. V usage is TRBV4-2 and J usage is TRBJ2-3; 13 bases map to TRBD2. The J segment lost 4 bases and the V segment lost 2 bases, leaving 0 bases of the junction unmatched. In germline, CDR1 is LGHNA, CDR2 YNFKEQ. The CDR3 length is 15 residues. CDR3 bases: TGTGCCAGCAGCCAAACTAGCGGGAGGGCAGATACGCAGTATTTT. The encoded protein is CASSQTSGRADTQYF.

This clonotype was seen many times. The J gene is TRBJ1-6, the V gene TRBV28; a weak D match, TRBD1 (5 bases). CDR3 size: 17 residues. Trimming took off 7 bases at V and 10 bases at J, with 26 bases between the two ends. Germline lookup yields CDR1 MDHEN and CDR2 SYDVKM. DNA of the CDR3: TGTGCCAGCACCAACCGGGACGAAAGAATAATTGTATCACCCCTCCACTTT. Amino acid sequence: CASTNRDERIIVSPLHF.

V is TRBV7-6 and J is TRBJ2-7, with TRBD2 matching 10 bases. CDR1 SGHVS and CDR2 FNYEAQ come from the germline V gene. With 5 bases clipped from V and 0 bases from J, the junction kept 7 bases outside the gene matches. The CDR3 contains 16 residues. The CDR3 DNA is TGTGCCAGCAGCCTAAGGACTAGCGGTCCCTCCTACGAGCAGTACTTC. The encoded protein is CASSLRTSGPSYEQYF. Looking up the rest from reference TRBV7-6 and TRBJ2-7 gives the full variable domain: GAGVSQSPRYKVTKRGQDVALRCDPISGHVSLYWYRQALGQGPEFLTYFNYEAQQDKSGLPNDRFSAERPEGSISTLTIQRTEQRDSAMYRCASSLRTSGPSYEQYFGPGTRLTVT.

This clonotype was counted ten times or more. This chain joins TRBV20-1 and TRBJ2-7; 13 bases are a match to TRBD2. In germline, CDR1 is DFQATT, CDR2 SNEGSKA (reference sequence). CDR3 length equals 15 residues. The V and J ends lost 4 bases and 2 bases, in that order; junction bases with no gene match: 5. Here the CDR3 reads CSAMPGTSGTYEQYF. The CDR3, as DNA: TGCAGTGCTATGCCCGGGACTAGCGGGACCTACGAGCAGTACTTC.

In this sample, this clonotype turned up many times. CDR3 bases: TGCAGTGCTAACAGCGGACAGTCGACTTCCTATGGCTACACCTTC. Protein sequence: CSANSGQSTSYGYTF. This rearrangement joins TRBV20-1 to TRBJ1-2, with D possibly being TRBD1 (6 bases). The CDR3 totals 15 residues. The ends were cut back, 4 bases at V and 4 bases at J, with 19 bases in the middle. Germline V lookup: CDR1 DFQATT, CDR2 SNEGSKA (reference sequence).

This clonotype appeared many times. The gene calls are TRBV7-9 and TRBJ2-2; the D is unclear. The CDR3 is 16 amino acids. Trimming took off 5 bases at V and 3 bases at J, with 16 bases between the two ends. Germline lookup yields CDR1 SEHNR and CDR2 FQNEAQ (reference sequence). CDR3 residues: CASSPRRIFDTGELFF. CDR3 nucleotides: TGTGCCAGCAGCCCCCGACGGATTTTCGACACCGGGGAGCTGTTTTTT.

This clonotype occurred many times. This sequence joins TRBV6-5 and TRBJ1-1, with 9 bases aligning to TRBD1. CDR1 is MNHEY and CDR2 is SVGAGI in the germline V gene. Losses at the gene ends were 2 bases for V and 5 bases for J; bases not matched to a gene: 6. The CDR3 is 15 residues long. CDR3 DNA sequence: TGTGCCAGCAGTTACGCGGACAGGGGTGGAACTGAAGCTTTCTTT. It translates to CASSYADRGGTEAFF.

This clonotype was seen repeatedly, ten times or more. CDR3 in amino acids: CASSYRETQYF. The CDR3 bases are TGTGCCAGCAGCTACAGGGAGACCCAGTACTTC. V and J are TRBV5-6 and TRBJ2-5; a weak D match, TRBD1 (5 bases). The CDR3 loop spans 11 amino acids. V dropped 3 bases and J dropped 5 bases, with 5 bases sitting between them. Germline assignment: CDR1 SGHDT and CDR2 YYEEEE. The full variable domain, completed using reference TRBV5-6 and TRBJ2-5, is DAGVTQSPTHLIKTRGQQVTLRCSPKSGHDTVSWYQQALGQGPQFIFQYYEEEERQRGNFPDRFSGHQFPNYSSELNVNALLLGDSALYLCASSYRETQYFGPGTRLLVL.

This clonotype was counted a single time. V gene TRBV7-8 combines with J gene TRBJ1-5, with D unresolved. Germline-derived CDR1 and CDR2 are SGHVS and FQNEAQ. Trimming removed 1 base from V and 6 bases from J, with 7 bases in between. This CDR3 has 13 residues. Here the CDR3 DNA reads TGTGCCAGCAGCTTAGGGGAGGGTCAGCCCCAGCATTTT. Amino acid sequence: CASSLGEGQPQHF.

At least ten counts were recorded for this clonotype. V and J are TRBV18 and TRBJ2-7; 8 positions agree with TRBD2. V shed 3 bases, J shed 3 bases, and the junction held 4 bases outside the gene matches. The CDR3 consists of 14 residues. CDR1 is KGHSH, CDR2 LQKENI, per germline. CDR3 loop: CASSPGSGNYEQYV. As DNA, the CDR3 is TGTGCCAGCTCACCGGGTAGCGGGAACTACGAGCAGTACGTC.

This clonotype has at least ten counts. The CDR3 coding sequence is TGTGCCATCTCTAGACAGGGGAGGGAGACCCAGTACTTC. It is translated as CAISRQGRETQYF. This chain uses TRBV10-3 with TRBJ2-5; TRBD1 aligns across 8 bases. The germline CDR1 and CDR2 sequences are ENHRY and SYGVKD. The CDR3 loop spans 13 amino acids. J was trimmed by 5 bases and V by 8 bases; bases with no gene match: 7.

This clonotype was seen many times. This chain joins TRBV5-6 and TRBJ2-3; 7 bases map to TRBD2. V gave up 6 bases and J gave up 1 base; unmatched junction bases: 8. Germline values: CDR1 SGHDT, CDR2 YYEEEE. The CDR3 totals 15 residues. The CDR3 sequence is CASNSAGTRTDTQYF. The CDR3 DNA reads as TGTGCCAGCAACTCAGCGGGAACCCGCACAGATACGCAGTATTTT.

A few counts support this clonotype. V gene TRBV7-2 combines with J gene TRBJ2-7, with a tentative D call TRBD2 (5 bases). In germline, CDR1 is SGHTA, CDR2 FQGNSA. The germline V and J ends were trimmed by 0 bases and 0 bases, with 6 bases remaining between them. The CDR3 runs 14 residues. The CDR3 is CASSLAAGSYEQYF. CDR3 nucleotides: TGTGCCAGCAGCTTAGCGGCGGGCTCCTACGAGCAGTACTTC.

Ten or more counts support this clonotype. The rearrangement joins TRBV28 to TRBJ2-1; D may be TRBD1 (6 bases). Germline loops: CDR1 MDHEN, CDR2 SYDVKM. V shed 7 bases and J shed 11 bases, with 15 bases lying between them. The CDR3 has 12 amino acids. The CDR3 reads CASITSTGKQFF. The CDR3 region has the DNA TGTGCCAGCATCACCTCTACAGGGAAGCAGTTCTTC. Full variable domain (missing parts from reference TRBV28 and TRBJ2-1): DVKVTQSSRYLVKRTGEKVFLECVQDMDHENMFWYRQDPGLGLRLIYFSYDVKMKEKGDIPEGYSVSREKKERFSLILESASTNQTSMYLCASITSTGKQFFGPGTRLTVL.

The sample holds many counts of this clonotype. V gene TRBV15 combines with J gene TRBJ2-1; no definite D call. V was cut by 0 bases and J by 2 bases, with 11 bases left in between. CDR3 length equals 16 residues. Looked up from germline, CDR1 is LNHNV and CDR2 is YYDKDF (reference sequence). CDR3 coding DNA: TGTGCCACCAGCAGAGATTTAGAGGTACCCTACAATGAGCAGTTCTTC. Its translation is CATSRDLEVPYNEQFF.

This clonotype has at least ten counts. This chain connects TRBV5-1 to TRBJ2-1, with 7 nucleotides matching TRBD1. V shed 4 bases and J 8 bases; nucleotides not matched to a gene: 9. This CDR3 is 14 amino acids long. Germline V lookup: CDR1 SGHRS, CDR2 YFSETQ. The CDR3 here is CASSPIGTEYEQFF. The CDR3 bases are TGCGCCAGCAGCCCAATAGGGACAGAATATGAGCAGTTCTTC.

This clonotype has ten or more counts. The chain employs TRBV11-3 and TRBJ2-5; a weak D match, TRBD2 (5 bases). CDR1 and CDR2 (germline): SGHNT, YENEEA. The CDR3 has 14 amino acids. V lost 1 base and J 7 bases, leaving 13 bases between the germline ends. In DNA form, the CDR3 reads TGTGCCAGCAGCTTAGTCCGGGGTTCGTCGACCCAGTACTTC. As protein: CASSLVRGSSTQYF.

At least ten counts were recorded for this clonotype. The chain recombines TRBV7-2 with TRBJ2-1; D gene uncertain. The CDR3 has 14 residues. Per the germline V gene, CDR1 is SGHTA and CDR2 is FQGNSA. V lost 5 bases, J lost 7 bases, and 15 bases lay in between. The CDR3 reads CASSPQFGRNEQFF. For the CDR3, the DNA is TGTGCCAGCAGCCCCCAATTCGGCCGGAATGAGCAGTTCTTC.

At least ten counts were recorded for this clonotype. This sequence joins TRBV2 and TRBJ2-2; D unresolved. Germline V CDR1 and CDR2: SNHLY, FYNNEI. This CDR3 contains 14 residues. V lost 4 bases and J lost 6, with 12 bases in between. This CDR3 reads CASSVGEVPGELFF. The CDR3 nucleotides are TGTGCCAGCAGTGTGGGCGAGGTCCCCGGGGAGCTGTTTTTT.

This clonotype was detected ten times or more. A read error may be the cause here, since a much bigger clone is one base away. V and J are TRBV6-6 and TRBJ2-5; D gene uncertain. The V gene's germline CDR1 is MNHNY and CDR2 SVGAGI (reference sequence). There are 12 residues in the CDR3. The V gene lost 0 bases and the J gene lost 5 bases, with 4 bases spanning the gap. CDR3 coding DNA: TGTGCCAGCAGTTACTCGAGGGAGACCCAGTACTTC. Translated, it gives CASSYSRETQYF.

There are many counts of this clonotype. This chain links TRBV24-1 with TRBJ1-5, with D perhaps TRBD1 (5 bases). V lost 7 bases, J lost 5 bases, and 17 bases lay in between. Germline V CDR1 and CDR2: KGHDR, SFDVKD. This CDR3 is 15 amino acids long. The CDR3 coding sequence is TGTGCCACCAGAGTGACAGATCAAGGATATCAGCCCCAGCATTTT. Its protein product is CATRVTDQGYQPQHF.

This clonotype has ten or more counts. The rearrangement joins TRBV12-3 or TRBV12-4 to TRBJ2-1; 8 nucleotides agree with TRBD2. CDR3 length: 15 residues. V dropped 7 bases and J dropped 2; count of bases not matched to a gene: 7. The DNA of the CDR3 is TGTGCCAGCACCCAGGATAGCGGGACCTACAATGAGCAGTTCTTC. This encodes CASTQDSGTYNEQFF.

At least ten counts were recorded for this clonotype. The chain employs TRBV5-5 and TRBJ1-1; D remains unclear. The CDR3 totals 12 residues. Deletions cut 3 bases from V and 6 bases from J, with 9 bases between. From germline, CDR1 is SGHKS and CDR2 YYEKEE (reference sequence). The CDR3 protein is CASSWVGAEAFF. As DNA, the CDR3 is TGTGCCAGCAGCTGGGTAGGCGCTGAAGCTTTCTTT.

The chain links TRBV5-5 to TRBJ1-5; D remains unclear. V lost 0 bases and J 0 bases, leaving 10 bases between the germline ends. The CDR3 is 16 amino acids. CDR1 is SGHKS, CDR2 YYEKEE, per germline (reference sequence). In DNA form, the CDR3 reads TGTGCCAGCAGCTTGGTGGGCGGGTATAGCAATCAGCCCCAGCATTTT. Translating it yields CASSLVGGYSNQPQHF.

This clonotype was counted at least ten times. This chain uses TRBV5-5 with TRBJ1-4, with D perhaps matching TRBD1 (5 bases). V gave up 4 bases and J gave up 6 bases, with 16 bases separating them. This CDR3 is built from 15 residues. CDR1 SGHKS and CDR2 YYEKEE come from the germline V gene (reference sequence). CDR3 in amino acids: CASSRGGQPYEKLFF. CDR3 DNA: TGTGCCAGCAGCAGGGGTGGCCAGCCATATGAAAAACTGTTTTTT.